The clone carrying this T cell receptor (beta chain) was found a few times. Its antigen is currently unknown. The data are from a study of CD8 T cells in ankylosing spondylitis. TCR beta libraries were made by quantitative 5'-RACE with molecular barcodes. TCRdb reprocessed the 5' RACE reads via MiXCR and lists one record per CDR3 protein. The sample includes some 270,000 distinct CDR3 sequences, under 20% seen only once; the top ten take roughly 34%. Study-wide results and limits: Made up of fewer than ten highly homologous variants, a TCR beta motif appeared characteristic of ankylosing spondylitis blood. Disease-associated clones were reportedly significantly overrepresented in matched ankylosing spondylitis synovial fluid.

With V trimmed by 0 bases and J by 4 bases, 8 bases remained unmatched. Per the germline V gene, CDR1 is SGHVS and CDR2 is FNYEAQ. CDR3 length equals 17 residues. The sample was blood, either unsorted or a sorted T cell fraction (not recorded which). This rearrangement joins TRBV7-6 to TRBJ1-1; 10 nucleotides align to TRBD1. This receptor was taken from a male donor with ankylosing spondylitis or in good health (not recorded which). The CDR3 sequence: CASSLAPTGGLGTEAFF. The CDR3 nucleotides are TGTGCCAGCAGCTTAGCGCCGACAGGGGGCTTGGGCACTGAAGCTTTCTTT.